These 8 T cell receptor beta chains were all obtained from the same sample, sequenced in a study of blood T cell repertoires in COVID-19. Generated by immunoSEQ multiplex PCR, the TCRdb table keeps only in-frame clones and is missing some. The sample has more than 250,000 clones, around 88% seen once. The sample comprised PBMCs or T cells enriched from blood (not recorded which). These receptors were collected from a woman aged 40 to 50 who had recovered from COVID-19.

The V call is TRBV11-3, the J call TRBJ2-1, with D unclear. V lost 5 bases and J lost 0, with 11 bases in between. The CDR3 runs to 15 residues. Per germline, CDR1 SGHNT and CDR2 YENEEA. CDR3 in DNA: TGTGCCAGCAGCGACGTCCCGGGCTCCTACAATGAGCAGTTCTTC. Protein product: CASSDVPGSYNEQFF.

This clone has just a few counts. CDR3 sequence (DNA): TGTGCCAGCAGCCAAGTGACAACCGCTAACTATGGCTACACCTTC. Translation: CASSQVTTANYGYTF. The rearrangement uses TRBV14 and TRBJ1-2, with D unresolved. This CDR3 has 15 residues. The V gene lost 1 base and the J gene lost 0 bases, with 9 bases spanning the gap. CDR1 is SGHDN and CDR2 is FVKESK in the germline V gene.

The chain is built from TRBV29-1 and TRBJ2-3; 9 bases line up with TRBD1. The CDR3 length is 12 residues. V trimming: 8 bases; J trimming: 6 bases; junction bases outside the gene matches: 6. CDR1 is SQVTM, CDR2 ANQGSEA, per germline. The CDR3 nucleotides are TGCAGCACCAACAGGGGGCCGGATACGCAGTATTTT. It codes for CSTNRGPDTQYF.

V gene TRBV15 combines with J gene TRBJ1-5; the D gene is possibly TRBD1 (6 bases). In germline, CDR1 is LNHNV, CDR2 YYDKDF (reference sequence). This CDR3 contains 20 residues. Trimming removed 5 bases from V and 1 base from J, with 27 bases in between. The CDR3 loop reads CATSSRDSDRVWESNQPQHF. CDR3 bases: TGTGCCACCAGCTCAAGAGACTCGGACAGAGTGTGGGAGAGCAATCAGCCCCAGCATTTT.

The DNA for the CDR3 is TGTGCCAGCAGCCAAGTTGTCCTAGGCGATGAGCAGTTCTTC. As protein: CASSQVVLGDEQFF. The chain joins TRBV3-1 (or the pseudogene TRBV3-2) to TRBJ2-1; D remains ambiguous. Trimming left V 1 base short and J 8 bases short, with 12 bases between. Germline lookup yields CDR1 LGHDT and CDR2 YNNKEL (reference sequence). The CDR3 totals 14 residues.

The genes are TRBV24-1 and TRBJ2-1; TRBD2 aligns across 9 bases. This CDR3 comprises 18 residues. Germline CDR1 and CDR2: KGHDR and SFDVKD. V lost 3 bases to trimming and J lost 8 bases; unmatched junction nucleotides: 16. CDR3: CATSDPSGRGRASDEQFF. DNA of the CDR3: TGTGCCACCAGTGATCCCTCGGGGCGCGGGAGGGCCTCGGATGAGCAGTTCTTC.

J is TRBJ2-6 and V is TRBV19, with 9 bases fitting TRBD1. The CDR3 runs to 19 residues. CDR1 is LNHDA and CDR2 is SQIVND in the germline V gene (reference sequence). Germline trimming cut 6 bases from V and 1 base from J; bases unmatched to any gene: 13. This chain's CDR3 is CASRRPGGQGASGANVLTF. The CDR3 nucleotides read TGTGCCAGTAGGAGGCCGGGGGGACAGGGAGCATCTGGGGCCAACGTCCTGACTTTC. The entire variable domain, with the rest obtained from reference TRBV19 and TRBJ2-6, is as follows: DGGITQSPKYLFRKEGQNVTLSCEQNLNHDAMYWYRQDPGQGLRLIYYSQIVNDFQKGDIAEGYSVSREKKESFPLTVTSAQKNPTAFYLCASRRPGGQGASGANVLTFGAGSRLTVL.

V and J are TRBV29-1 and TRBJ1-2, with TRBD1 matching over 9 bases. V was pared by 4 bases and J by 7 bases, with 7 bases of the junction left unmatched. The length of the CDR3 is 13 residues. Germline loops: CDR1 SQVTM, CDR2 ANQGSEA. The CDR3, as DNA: TGCAGCGTTGCCGCACAGGGGGCGCGTGGCTACACCTTC. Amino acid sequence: CSVAAQGARGYTF.